The source of this T cell receptor (beta chain) is a study of T cell responses to AZD1222 COVID-19 vaccine. Study-wide results and caveats: Two AZD1222 doses significantly raised spike-specific TCR breadth and depth over controls.

About this clone: What it binds is unknown.

TCRdb's copy holds only in-frame clones and misses some; the assay was immunoSEQ multiplex PCR. This repertoire shows approximately 100,000 clones, roughly nine tenths found once; its top ten account for around 4.3%. The CDR3 loop spans 13 amino acids. V lost 7 bases to trimming and J lost 2 bases, with 11 bases between them. Germline values: CDR1 MDHEN, CDR2 SYDVKM. Sequencing used peripheral blood, obtained on day 0 of AZD1222 vaccination. The source of this sequence is an adult in good health. The rearrangement links TRBV28 to TRBJ1-1; D gene ambiguous. This CDR3 reads CASNERFNTEAFF. CDR3 sequence (DNA): TGTGCCAGCAATGAACGTTTTAACACTGAAGCTTTCTTT.